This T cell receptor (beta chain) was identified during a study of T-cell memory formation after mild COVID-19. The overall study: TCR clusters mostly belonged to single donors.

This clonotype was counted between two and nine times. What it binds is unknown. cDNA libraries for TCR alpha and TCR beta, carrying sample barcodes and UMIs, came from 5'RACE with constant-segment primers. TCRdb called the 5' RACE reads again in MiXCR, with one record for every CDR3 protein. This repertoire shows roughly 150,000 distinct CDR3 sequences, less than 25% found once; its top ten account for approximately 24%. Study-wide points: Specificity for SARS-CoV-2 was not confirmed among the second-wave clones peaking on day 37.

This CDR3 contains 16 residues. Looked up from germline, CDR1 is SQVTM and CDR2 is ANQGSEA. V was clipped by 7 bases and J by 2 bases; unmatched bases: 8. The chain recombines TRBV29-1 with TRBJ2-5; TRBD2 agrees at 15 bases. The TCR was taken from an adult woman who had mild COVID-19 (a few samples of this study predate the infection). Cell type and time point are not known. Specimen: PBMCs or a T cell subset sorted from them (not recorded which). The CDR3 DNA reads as TGCAGCGCCCCGGGACTAGCGGGAGGAGGTCAAGAGACCCAGTACTTC. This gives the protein CSAPGLAGGGQETQYF.